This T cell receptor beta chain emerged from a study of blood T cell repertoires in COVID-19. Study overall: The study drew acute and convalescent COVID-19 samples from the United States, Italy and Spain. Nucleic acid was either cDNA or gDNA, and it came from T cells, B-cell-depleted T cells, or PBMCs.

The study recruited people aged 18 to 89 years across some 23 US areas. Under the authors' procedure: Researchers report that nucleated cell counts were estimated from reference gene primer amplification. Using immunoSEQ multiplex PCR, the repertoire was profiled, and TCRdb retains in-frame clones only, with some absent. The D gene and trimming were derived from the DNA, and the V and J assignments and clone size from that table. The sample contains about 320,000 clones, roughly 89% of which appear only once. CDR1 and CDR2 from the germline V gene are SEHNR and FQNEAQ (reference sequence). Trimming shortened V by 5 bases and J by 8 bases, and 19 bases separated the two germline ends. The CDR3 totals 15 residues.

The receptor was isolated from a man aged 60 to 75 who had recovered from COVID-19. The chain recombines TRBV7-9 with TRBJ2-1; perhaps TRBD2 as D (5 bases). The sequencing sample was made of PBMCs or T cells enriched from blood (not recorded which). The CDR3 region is CASSQLRPPGDEQFF. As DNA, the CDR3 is TGTGCCAGCAGCCAGCTCAGGCCCCCCGGGGATGAGCAGTTCTTC.